This TCR beta chain was sequenced in a study of graft-versus-host responses after intestinal transplantation. A word on this clone: The antigen remains unidentified.

The ends were cut back, 1 base at V and 5 bases at J, with 14 bases in the middle. This CDR3 has 15 amino acids. Germline V gene sequence: CDR1 MGHRA, CDR2 YSYEKL. TCRdb keeps only in-frame clones here, not all; method: immunoSEQ multiplex PCR. The sample includes roughly 36,000 clones, about 96% of them seen just once. Study results and caveats: Among recipient marrow samples, GvH clones were found; some appeared first in ileum or blood.

This clonotype originated in a human donor who was the organ donor for an intestinal transplant. This chain links TRBV4-1 with TRBJ1-2, with a possible D match to TRBD1 (5 bases). The source was unstimulated CD8+ T cells sorted from spleen or lymph node cells, collected before transplant. The CDR3 sequence is CASSQAWGPTYGYTF. Here the CDR3 DNA reads TGCGCCAGCAGCCAAGCATGGGGCCCCACTTATGGCTACACCTTC.